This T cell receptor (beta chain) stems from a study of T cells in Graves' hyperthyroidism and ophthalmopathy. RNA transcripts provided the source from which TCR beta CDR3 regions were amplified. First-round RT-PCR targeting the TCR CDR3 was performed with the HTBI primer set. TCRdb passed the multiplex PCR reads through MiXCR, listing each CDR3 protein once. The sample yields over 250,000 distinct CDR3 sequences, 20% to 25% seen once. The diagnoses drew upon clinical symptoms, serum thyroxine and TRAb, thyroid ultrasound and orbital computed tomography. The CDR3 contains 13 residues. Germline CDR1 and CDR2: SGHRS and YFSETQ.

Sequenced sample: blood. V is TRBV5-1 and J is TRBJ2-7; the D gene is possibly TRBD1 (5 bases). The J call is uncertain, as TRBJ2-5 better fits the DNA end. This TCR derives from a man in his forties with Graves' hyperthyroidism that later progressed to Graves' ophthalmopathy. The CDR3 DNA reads TGCGCCAGCAGCACCGGGCCTCAGGGGACCCAGTACTTC. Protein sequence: CASSTGPQGTQYF.